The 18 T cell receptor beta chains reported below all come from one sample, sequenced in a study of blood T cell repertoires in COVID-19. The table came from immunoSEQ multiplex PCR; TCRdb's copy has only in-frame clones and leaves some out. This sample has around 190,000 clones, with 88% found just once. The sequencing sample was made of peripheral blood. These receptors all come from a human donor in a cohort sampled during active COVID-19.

This CDR3 reads CASSPGRQVMNTEAFF. DNA for the CDR3: TGTGCCAGCAGCCCCGGGCGACAGGTTATGAACACTGAAGCTTTCTTT. The chain is built from TRBV6-6 and TRBJ1-1, with D possibly matching TRBD1 (6 bases). Between the trimmed V and J ends, which lost 6 bases and 0 bases, there was a span of 17 bases. The germline CDR1 and CDR2 sequences are MNHNY and SVGAGI (reference sequence). The CDR3 consists of 16 residues.

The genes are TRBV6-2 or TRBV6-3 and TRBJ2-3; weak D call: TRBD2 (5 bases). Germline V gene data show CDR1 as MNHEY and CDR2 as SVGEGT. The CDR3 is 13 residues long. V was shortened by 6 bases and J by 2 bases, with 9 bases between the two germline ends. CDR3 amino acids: CASSTDFTDTQYF. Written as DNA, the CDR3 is TGTGCCAGCAGCACGGACTTCACAGATACGCAGTATTTT.

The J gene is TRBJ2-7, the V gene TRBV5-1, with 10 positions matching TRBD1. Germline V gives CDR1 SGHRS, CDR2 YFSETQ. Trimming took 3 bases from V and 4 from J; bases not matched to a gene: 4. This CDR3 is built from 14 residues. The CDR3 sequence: CASSSPGQGYEQYF. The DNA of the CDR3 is TGCGCCAGCAGCTCCCCGGGACAGGGGTACGAGCAGTACTTC.

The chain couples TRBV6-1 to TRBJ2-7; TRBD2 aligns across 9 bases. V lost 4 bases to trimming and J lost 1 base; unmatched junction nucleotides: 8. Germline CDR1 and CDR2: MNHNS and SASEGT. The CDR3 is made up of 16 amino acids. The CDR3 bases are TGTGCCAGCAGTGGACAGCGGGAGGCCATTTCCTACGAGCAGTACTTC. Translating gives CASSGQREAISYEQYF.

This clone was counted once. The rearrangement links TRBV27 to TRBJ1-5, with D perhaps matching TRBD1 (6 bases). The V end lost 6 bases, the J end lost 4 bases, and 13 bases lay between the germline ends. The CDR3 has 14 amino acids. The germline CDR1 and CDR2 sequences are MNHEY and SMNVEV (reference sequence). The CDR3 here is CASRGQGPNQPQHF. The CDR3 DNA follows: TGTGCCAGCAGGGGGCAGGGGCCTAATCAGCCCCAGCATTTT.

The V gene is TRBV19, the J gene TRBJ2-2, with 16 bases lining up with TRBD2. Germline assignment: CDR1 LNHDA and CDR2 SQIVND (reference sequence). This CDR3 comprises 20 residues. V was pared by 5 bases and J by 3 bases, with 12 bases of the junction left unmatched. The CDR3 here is CASSAHAGTSGRADTGELFF. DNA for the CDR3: TGTGCCAGTAGTGCCCACGCCGGGACTAGCGGGAGGGCGGACACCGGGGAGCTGTTTTTT. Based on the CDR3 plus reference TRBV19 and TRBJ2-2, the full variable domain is DGGITQSPKYLFRKEGQNVTLSCEQNLNHDAMYWYRQDPGQGLRLIYYSQIVNDFQKGDIAEGYSVSREKKESFPLTVTSAQKNPTAFYLCASSAHAGTSGRADTGELFFGEGSRLTVL.

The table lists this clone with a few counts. CDR3 sequence: CASSPALQGWKGYTF. As DNA, the CDR3 is TGTGCCAGCAGCCCCGCCTTACAGGGGTGGAAAGGCTACACCTTC. The rearrangement joins TRBV7-2 to TRBJ1-2; TRBD1 agrees at 7 bases. V was pared by 5 bases and J by 8 bases, with 14 bases of the junction left unmatched. CDR3 length equals 15 residues. From germline, CDR1 is SGHTA and CDR2 FQGNSA.

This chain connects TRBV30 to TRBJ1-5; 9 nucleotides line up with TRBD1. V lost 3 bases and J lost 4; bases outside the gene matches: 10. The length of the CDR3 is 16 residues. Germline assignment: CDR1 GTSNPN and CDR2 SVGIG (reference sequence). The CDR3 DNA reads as TGTGCCTGGAGCCGAGGGGGACAGGGTGAAAATCAGCCCCAGCATTTT. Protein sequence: CAWSRGGQGENQPQHF.

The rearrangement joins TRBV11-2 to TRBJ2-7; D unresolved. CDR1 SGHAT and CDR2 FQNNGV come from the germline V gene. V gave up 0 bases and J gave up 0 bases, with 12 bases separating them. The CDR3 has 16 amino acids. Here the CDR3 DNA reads TGTGCCAGCAGCTTAGACCCAGGTCAACTCTCCTACGAGCAGTACTTC. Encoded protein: CASSLDPGQLSYEQYF.

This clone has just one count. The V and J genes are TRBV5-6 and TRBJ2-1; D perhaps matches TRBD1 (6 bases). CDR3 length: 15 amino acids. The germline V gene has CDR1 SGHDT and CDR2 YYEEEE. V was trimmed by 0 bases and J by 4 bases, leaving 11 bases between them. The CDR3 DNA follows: TGTGCCAGCAGCTTGGGGCAGGGACAATACAATGAGCAGTTCTTC. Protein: CASSLGQGQYNEQFF.

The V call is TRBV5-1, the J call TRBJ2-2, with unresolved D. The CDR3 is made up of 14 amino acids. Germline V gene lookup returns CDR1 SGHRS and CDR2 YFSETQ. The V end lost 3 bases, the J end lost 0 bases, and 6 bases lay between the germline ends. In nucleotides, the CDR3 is TGCGCCAGCAGCTCCACATCGAACACCGGGGAGCTGTTTTTT. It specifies CASSSTSNTGELFF.

The CDR3 loop is CASSPPGSGANVLTF. DNA for the CDR3: TGTGCCAGCAGCCCCCCGGGCTCTGGGGCCAACGTCCTGACTTTC. V and J are TRBV3-1 (or the pseudogene TRBV3-2) and TRBJ2-6, with D uncertain. This CDR3 has 15 amino acids. V shed 4 bases and J shed 0 bases, with 7 bases lying between them. Germline CDR1 reads LGHDT; CDR2 reads YNNKEL (reference sequence).

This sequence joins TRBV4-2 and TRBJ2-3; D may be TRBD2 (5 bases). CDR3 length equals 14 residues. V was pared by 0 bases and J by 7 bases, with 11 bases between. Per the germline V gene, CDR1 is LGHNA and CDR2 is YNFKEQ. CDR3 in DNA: TGTGCCAGCAGCCAAGATGAGCCGGGGTATACGCAGTATTTT. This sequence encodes CASSQDEPGYTQYF.

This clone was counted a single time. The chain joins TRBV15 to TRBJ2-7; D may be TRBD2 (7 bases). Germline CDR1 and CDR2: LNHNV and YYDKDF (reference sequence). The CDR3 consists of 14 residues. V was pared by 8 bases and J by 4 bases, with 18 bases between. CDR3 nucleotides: TGTGCCACCTTTAAACGGGGGGCGCGGTACGAGCAGTACTTC. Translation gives CATFKRGARYEQYF. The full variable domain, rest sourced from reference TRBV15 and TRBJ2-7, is DAMVIQNPRYQVTQFGKPVTLSCSQTLNHNVMYWYQQKSSQAPKLLFHYYDKDFNNEADTPDNFQSRRPNTSFCFLDIRSPGLGDTAMYLCATFKRGARYEQYFGPGTRLTVT.

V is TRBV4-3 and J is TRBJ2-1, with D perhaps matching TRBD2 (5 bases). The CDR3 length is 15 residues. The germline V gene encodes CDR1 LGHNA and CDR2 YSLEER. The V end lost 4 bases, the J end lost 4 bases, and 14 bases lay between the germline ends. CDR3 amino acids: CASSPSPGSYNEQFF. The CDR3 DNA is TGCGCCAGCAGCCCGTCACCGGGATCTTACAATGAGCAGTTCTTC.

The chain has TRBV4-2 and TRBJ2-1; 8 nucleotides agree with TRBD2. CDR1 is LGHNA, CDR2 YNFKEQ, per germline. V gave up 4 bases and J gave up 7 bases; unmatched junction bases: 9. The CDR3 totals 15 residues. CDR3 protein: CASSPTSATGNEQFF. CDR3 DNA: TGTGCCAGCAGCCCGACTAGCGCTACGGGGAATGAGCAGTTCTTC.

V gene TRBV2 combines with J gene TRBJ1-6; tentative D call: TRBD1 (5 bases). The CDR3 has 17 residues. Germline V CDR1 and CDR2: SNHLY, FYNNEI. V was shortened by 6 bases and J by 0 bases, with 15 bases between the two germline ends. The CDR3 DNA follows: TGTGCCAGCAGGGGGCAAGGGCGAAGCTCCTATAATTCACCCCTCCACTTT. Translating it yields CASRGQGRSSYNSPLHF.

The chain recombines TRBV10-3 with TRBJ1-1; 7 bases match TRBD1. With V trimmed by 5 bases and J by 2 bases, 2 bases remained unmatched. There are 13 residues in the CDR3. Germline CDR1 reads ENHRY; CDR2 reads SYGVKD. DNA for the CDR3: TGTGCCATCAGTACAGGGGAAAACACTGAAGCTTTCTTT. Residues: CAISTGENTEAFF.